These T cell receptor beta chains were read from a single sample in a study of blood T cell repertoires in COVID-19. Clones were sequenced by immunoSEQ multiplex PCR, and TCRdb holds only the in-frame ones, with some missing. The sample shows around 190,000 clones, about 88% of them seen only once. Specimen: peripheral blood. Receptors originate from a man aged 45-65 years with COVID-19, enrolled during active disease. The CDR3 runs from the conserved cysteine through the conserved F or W. Fields, in order: D gene, clone size, V gene, J gene, CDR3 length, CDR3 DNA, CDR3 protein. A D gene is named only where the DNA matches it firmly. For some rows the clone size is stated as once, few or many, or as a class when expanded; others skip it.

D gene: TRBD1
clone size: few
V gene: TRBV11-1
J gene: TRBJ1-1
CDR3 length: 16
CDR3 DNA: TGTGCCAGCGAAAGAACCCCCGGGACAGTAAACACTGAAGCTTTCTTT
CDR3 protein: CASERTPGTVNTEAFF

D gene: TRBD1
clone size: .
V gene: TRBV5-1
J gene: TRBJ1-5
CDR3 length: 15
CDR3 DNA: TGCGCCAGCAGCCCGACGGACAGGGCTAGTCAGCCCCAGCATTTT
CDR3 protein: CASSPTDRASQPQHF

D gene: .
clone size: .
V gene: TRBV5-4
J gene: TRBJ2-6
CDR3 length: 15
CDR3 DNA: TGTGCCAGCAGCTTTAAGAGCTCTGGGGCCAACGTCCTGACTTTC
CDR3 protein: CASSFKSSGANVLTF

D gene: TRBD1
clone size: few
V gene: TRBV9
J gene: TRBJ1-2
CDR3 length: 14
CDR3 DNA: TGTGCCAGCAGCTTTAGAACAGGGGAGTCTGGCTACACCTTC
CDR3 protein: CASSFRTGESGYTF

D gene: TRBD1
clone size: .
V gene: TRBV30
J gene: TRBJ1-6
CDR3 length: 14
CDR3 DNA: TGTGCCGGACAGGGAGACGGCTATAATTCACCCCTCCACTTT
CDR3 protein: CAGQGDGYNSPLHF

D gene: TRBD2
clone size: .
V gene: TRBV30
J gene: TRBJ2-3
CDR3 length: 13
CDR3 DNA: TGTGCCGGGAAAGCGGGAGGGCCTGATACGCAGTATTTT
CDR3 protein: CAGKAGGPDTQYF

D gene: TRBD1
clone size: .
V gene: TRBV6-2/TRBV6-3
J gene: TRBJ1-5
CDR3 length: 16
CDR3 DNA: TGTGCCAGCAGTTACTGGCTTGGTCAGGGGGATCAGCCCCAGCATTTT
CDR3 protein: CASSYWLGQGDQPQHF

D gene: TRBD2
clone size: .
V gene: TRBV7-2
J gene: TRBJ2-2
CDR3 length: 16
CDR3 DNA: TGTGCCAGCAGCCCCCGACTAGCGGGAGACACCGGGGAGCTGTTTTTT
CDR3 protein: CASSPRLAGDTGELFF

D gene: .
clone size: .
V gene: TRBV5-1
J gene: TRBJ1-1
CDR3 length: 13
CDR3 DNA: TGCGCCAGCAGCTTGGTCGGGGAAACTGAAGCTTTCTTT
CDR3 protein: CASSLVGETEAFF

D gene: TRBD2
clone size: .
V gene: TRBV5-1
J gene: TRBJ2-3
CDR3 length: 19
CDR3 DNA: TGCGCCAGCAGCCCGGGCCTAGCGGGGGGGGTCTCTAGCACAGATACGCAGTATTTT
CDR3 protein: CASSPGLAGGVSSTDTQYF

D gene: .
clone size: .
V gene: TRBV19
J gene: TRBJ1-1
CDR3 length: 14
CDR3 DNA: TGTGCCAGTAGTCCCCCGGGAGCAGACACTAGAGCTTTCTTT
CDR3 protein: CASSPPGADTRAFF

D gene: TRBD2
clone size: .
V gene: TRBV4-2
J gene: TRBJ2-3
CDR3 length: 18
CDR3 DNA: TGTGCCAGCAGCCAAGAGGGACTAGCGGGGGGGCGCACAGATACGCAGTATTTT
CDR3 protein: CASSQEGLAGGRTDTQYF

D gene: .
clone size: .
V gene: TRBV24-1
J gene: TRBJ2-2
CDR3 length: 15
CDR3 DNA: TGTGCCACCAGTGATCCAGCGGCCCTTTTCGGGGAGCTGTTTTTT
CDR3 protein: CATSDPAALFGELFF

D gene: .
clone size: .
V gene: TRBV11-2
J gene: TRBJ1-2
CDR3 length: 13
CDR3 DNA: TGTGCCAGCAGCTTAAATGGCGGCTATGGCTACACCTTC
CDR3 protein: CASSLNGGYGYTF

D gene: .
clone size: .
V gene: TRBV5-4
J gene: TRBJ2-5
CDR3 length: 14
CDR3 DNA: TGTGCCAGCAGCCTTCGCGGTTTCCAAGAGACCCAGTACTTC
CDR3 protein: CASSLRGFQETQYF

D gene: TRBD2
clone size: .
V gene: TRBV5-1
J gene: TRBJ2-1
CDR3 length: 16
CDR3 DNA: TGCGCCAGCAGCCCCGGACTAGCGGGAGCCTACAATGAGCAGTTCTTC
CDR3 protein: CASSPGLAGAYNEQFF

D gene: TRBD1
clone size: .
V gene: TRBV11-2
J gene: TRBJ1-6
CDR3 length: 14
CDR3 DNA: TGTGCCAGCAGCTTCCGGGACAGGGGCTCACCCCTCCACTTT
CDR3 protein: CASSFRDRGSPLHF

D gene: .
clone size: .
V gene: TRBV5-1
J gene: TRBJ1-2
CDR3 length: 15
CDR3 DNA: TGCGCCAGCAGCCCACAGGGAGTAGCTAACTATGGCTACACCTTC
CDR3 protein: CASSPQGVANYGYTF

D gene: .
clone size: few
V gene: TRBV6-5
J gene: TRBJ2-7
CDR3 length: 16
CDR3 DNA: TGTGCCAGCAGTTTTAGACTACCCAGGAGCTCCTACGAGCAGTACTTC
CDR3 protein: CASSFRLPRSSYEQYF

D gene: .
clone size: .
V gene: TRBV12-3/TRBV12-4
J gene: TRBJ2-1
CDR3 length: 11
CDR3 DNA: TGTGCCAGCAGTTTTGGCGGGGAGCAGTTCTTC
CDR3 protein: CASSFGGEQFF

D gene: .
clone size: .
V gene: TRBV5-1
J gene: TRBJ2-7
CDR3 length: 13
CDR3 DNA: TGCGCCAGCAGCTTGGGGACAGCCAATGAGCAGTACTTC
CDR3 protein: CASSLGTANEQYF

D gene: TRBD1
clone size: once
V gene: TRBV27
J gene: TRBJ1-6
CDR3 length: 15
CDR3 DNA: TGTGCCAGCAGCTCTAGACAGGGTCTGAATTCACCCCTCCACTTT
CDR3 protein: CASSSRQGLNSPLHF

D gene: .
clone size: .
V gene: TRBV5-1
J gene: TRBJ2-7
CDR3 length: 13
CDR3 DNA: TGCGCCAGTGCAATGACAGTAACCTACGAGCAGTACTTC
CDR3 protein: CASAMTVTYEQYF

D gene: TRBD1
clone size: .
V gene: TRBV5-1
J gene: TRBJ1-2
CDR3 length: 18
CDR3 DNA: TGCGCCAGCAGCTTGGCCTCCACTTCAGGGGGCTCTGTCTATGGCTACACCTTC
CDR3 protein: CASSLASTSGGSVYGYTF

D gene: TRBD1
clone size: .
V gene: TRBV10-1
J gene: TRBJ1-6
CDR3 length: 14
CDR3 DNA: TGCGCCAGCAGTGATGGACAGGGGAGTTCACCCCTCCACTTT
CDR3 protein: CASSDGQGSSPLHF

D gene: TRBD2
clone size: .
V gene: TRBV4-1
J gene: TRBJ2-1
CDR3 length: 16
CDR3 DNA: TGCGCCAGCAGCCAAGTCCCCGGGACTAGCACGAATGAGCAGTTCTTC
CDR3 protein: CASSQVPGTSTNEQFF

D gene: .
clone size: .
V gene: TRBV6-1
J gene: TRBJ2-5
CDR3 length: 13
CDR3 DNA: TGTGCCAGCAGCGAAGACATGATACAGACCCAGTACTTC
CDR3 protein: CASSEDMIQTQYF

D gene: TRBD2
clone size: .
V gene: TRBV9
J gene: TRBJ2-3
CDR3 length: 16
CDR3 DNA: TGTGCCAGCAGCGTTAGTAGCGGGAGTGAGGGAGATACGCAGTATTTT
CDR3 protein: CASSVSSGSEGDTQYF

D gene: .
clone size: .
V gene: TRBV29-1
J gene: TRBJ2-3
CDR3 length: 16
CDR3 DNA: TGCAGCGTTGAGGAGTGGTCTAGACTTAGCACAGATACGCAGTATTTT
CDR3 protein: CSVEEWSRLSTDTQYF

D gene: TRBD2
clone size: .
V gene: TRBV7-6
J gene: TRBJ2-2
CDR3 length: 16
CDR3 DNA: TGTGCCAGCAGCTCGATAGCGGGTCCGAACACCGGGGAGCTGTTTTTT
CDR3 protein: CASSSIAGPNTGELFF

D gene: .
clone size: .
V gene: TRBV7-6
J gene: TRBJ2-7
CDR3 length: 14
CDR3 DNA: TGTGCCAGCAGCTTAGGTATTCTAAACTACGAGCAGTACTTC
CDR3 protein: CASSLGILNYEQYF

D gene: TRBD1
clone size: .
V gene: TRBV12-3/TRBV12-4
J gene: TRBJ1-1
CDR3 length: 13
CDR3 DNA: TGTGCCAGCAGCCCCCAGGGGGACACTGAAGCTTTCTTT
CDR3 protein: CASSPQGDTEAFF

D gene: .
clone size: few
V gene: TRBV19
J gene: TRBJ2-7
CDR3 length: 15
CDR3 DNA: TGTGCCAGTAGTATACGGCAGGGCTCTTTTCGCGAGCAGTACTTC
CDR3 protein: CASSIRQGSFREQYF

D gene: TRBD2
clone size: .
V gene: TRBV14
J gene: TRBJ2-3
CDR3 length: 15
CDR3 DNA: TGTGCCAGCAGCCAAGGGGTGTCTAGCGGATATACGCAGTATTTT
CDR3 protein: CASSQGVSSGYTQYF

D gene: .
clone size: few
V gene: TRBV27
J gene: TRBJ2-1
CDR3 length: 14
CDR3 DNA: TGTGCCAGCAGTTTTGGACTCGGATACAATGAGCAGTTCTTC
CDR3 protein: CASSFGLGYNEQFF

D gene: .
clone size: .
V gene: TRBV9
J gene: TRBJ2-1
CDR3 length: 16
CDR3 DNA: TGTGCCAGCAGCGTAGGGACAGACAGATTCACCAATGAGCAGTTCTTC
CDR3 protein: CASSVGTDRFTNEQFF

D gene: .
clone size: .
V gene: TRBV3-1/TRBV3-2
J gene: TRBJ2-2
CDR3 length: 15
CDR3 DNA: TGTGCCAGCAGCCGGGGGCAGGGGCGGACCGGGGAGCTGTTTTTT
CDR3 protein: CASSRGQGRTGELFF

D gene: .
clone size: .
V gene: TRBV5-4
J gene: TRBJ2-5
CDR3 length: 15
CDR3 DNA: TGTGCCAGCAGCTTGGCCCAGGGGAGTGGAGAGACCCAGTACTTC
CDR3 protein: CASSLAQGSGETQYF

D gene: .
clone size: few
V gene: TRBV4-2
J gene: TRBJ2-2
CDR3 length: 16
CDR3 DNA: TGTGCCAGCAGCCAAGAAGAGGGGGCGAACACCGGGGAGCTGTTTTTT
CDR3 protein: CASSQEEGANTGELFF

D gene: .
clone size: .
V gene: TRBV7-2
J gene: TRBJ2-5
CDR3 length: 14
CDR3 DNA: TGTGCCAGCAGCTTATACTTAGGCTTTGGGGAGCAGTACTTC
CDR3 protein: CASSLYLGFGEQYF

D gene: .
clone size: .
V gene: TRBV7-6
J gene: TRBJ2-2
CDR3 length: 16
CDR3 DNA: TGTGCCAGCAGCTTAGCGGTCGGTCGGTTGCCCGGGGAGCTGTTTTTT
CDR3 protein: CASSLAVGRLPGELFF

D gene: .
clone size: once
V gene: TRBV19
J gene: TRBJ2-1
CDR3 length: 14
CDR3 DNA: TGTGCCAGTACCCCGATACCGGACTCCCTCTTTAGGTTCTTC
CDR3 protein: CASTPIPDSLFRFF

D gene: .
clone size: .
V gene: TRBV19
J gene: TRBJ2-1
CDR3 length: 15
CDR3 DNA: TGTGCCAGTAGTATAGGGCGCCTAGTTACTAATGAGCAGTTCTTC
CDR3 protein: CASSIGRLVTNEQFF

D gene: TRBD1
clone size: .
V gene: TRBV5-1
J gene: TRBJ1-1
CDR3 length: 17
CDR3 DNA: TGCGCCAGCAGCTCATGGACAGGGGACTTACTAAACACTGAAGCTTTCTTT
CDR3 protein: CASSSWTGDLLNTEAFF

D gene: TRBD1
clone size: .
V gene: TRBV18
J gene: TRBJ2-1
CDR3 length: 15
CDR3 DNA: TGTGCCAGCTCACCACGTTCACAGGGGGGCAATGAGCAGTTCTTC
CDR3 protein: CASSPRSQGGNEQFF

D gene: .
clone size: .
V gene: TRBV24-1
J gene: TRBJ1-2
CDR3 length: 12
CDR3 DNA: TGTGCCGCCGGCGGAGGAAACTATGGCTACACCTTC
CDR3 protein: CAAGGGNYGYTF

D gene: TRBD1
clone size: .
V gene: TRBV9
J gene: TRBJ2-7
CDR3 length: 14
CDR3 DNA: TGTGCCAGCAGCTCCCAGGGGGACTCCTACGAGCAGTACTTC
CDR3 protein: CASSSQGDSYEQYF

D gene: .
clone size: .
V gene: TRBV3-1/TRBV3-2
J gene: TRBJ1-1
CDR3 length: 13
CDR3 DNA: TGTGCCAGCAGCCAAGGGAGGGTTACTGAAGCTTTCTTT
CDR3 protein: CASSQGRVTEAFF

D gene: .
clone size: .
V gene: TRBV18
J gene: TRBJ2-2
CDR3 length: 14
CDR3 DNA: TGTGCCAGCTCACCTCTCGATGCGTCCGGGGAGCTGTTTTTT
CDR3 protein: CASSPLDASGELFF

D gene: TRBD2
clone size: .
V gene: TRBV2
J gene: TRBJ2-2
CDR3 length: 15
CDR3 DNA: TGTGCCAGCAGCTACACTAGCGGGAGAGCCGGGGAGCTGTTTTTT
CDR3 protein: CASSYTSGRAGELFF

D gene: .
clone size: .
V gene: TRBV5-1
J gene: TRBJ1-5
CDR3 length: 14
CDR3 DNA: TGCGCCAGCAGCTTGGGCCCAGACAATCAGCCCCAGCATTTT
CDR3 protein: CASSLGPDNQPQHF

D gene: TRBD1
clone size: few
V gene: TRBV5-5
J gene: TRBJ1-3
CDR3 length: 17
CDR3 DNA: TGTGCCAGCAGCCCTGGACAGGGACTCTACTCTGGAAACACCATATATTTT
CDR3 protein: CASSPGQGLYSGNTIYF

D gene: .
clone size: .
V gene: TRBV18
J gene: TRBJ2-7
CDR3 length: 14
CDR3 DNA: TGTGCCAGCTCACCCGGCAGGGATCCCTACGAGCAGTACTTC
CDR3 protein: CASSPGRDPYEQYF

D gene: .
clone size: many
V gene: TRBV29-1
J gene: TRBJ1-5
CDR3 length: 13
CDR3 DNA: TGCAGCGTATCGTACGGGGTCTATCAGCCCCAGCATTTT
CDR3 protein: CSVSYGVYQPQHF

D gene: .
clone size: .
V gene: TRBV27
J gene: TRBJ1-5
CDR3 length: 13
CDR3 DNA: TGTGCCAGCAGACAGGGTAACAATCAGCCCCAGCATTTT
CDR3 protein: CASRQGNNQPQHF

D gene: TRBD1
clone size: .
V gene: TRBV6-6
J gene: TRBJ1-2
CDR3 length: 12
CDR3 DNA: TGTGCCAGCAGCATGGACAGGGGGGGCTACACCTTC
CDR3 protein: CASSMDRGGYTF

D gene: .
clone size: .
V gene: TRBV7-2
J gene: TRBJ2-4
CDR3 length: 13
CDR3 DNA: TGTGCCAGCAGCCCGCGGGGTGGTCACATTCAGTACTTC
CDR3 protein: CASSPRGGHIQYF

D gene: .
clone size: .
V gene: TRBV7-9
J gene: TRBJ2-6
CDR3 length: 15
CDR3 DNA: TGTGCCAGCAGCTTATTGGGAGGTGGGGCCAACGTCCTGACTTTC
CDR3 protein: CASSLLGGGANVLTF

D gene: .
clone size: few
V gene: TRBV6-6
J gene: TRBJ1-2
CDR3 length: 13
CDR3 DNA: TGTGCCAGCAGTTACTCGGGTGAGGATGGCTACACCTTC
CDR3 protein: CASSYSGEDGYTF